These 22 T cell receptor beta chains share one sample of origin, sequenced in a study of blood T cell repertoires in COVID-19. Sequencing used immunoSEQ multiplex PCR; TCRdb keeps in-frame clones, though not all of them. This table holds 350,000 to 450,000 clones, roughly 88% found once. The sequencing sample was made of PBMCs or T cells enriched from blood (not recorded which). Receptor source: a woman aged 18-30 years who had been exposed to COVID-19.

A single count supports this clone. The chain combines TRBV5-4 with TRBJ2-1; TRBD2 matches at 12 bases. The V segment lost 5 bases and the J segment 6 bases; nucleotides outside the gene matches: 18. Looked up from germline, CDR1 is SGHNT and CDR2 is YYREEE (reference sequence). This CDR3 spans 19 amino acids. This CDR3 reads CASSNRGLAGGPVRNEQFF. The DNA of the CDR3 is TGTGCCAGCAGTAATCGGGGGCTAGCGGGAGGGCCCGTCCGCAATGAGCAGTTCTTC.

The CDR3 spells CASSFGGGNQETQYF. Here the CDR3 DNA reads TGTGCCAGCAGCTTTGGGGGGGGGAACCAAGAGACCCAGTACTTC. The rearrangement uses TRBV11-3 and TRBJ2-5, with 7 bases lining up with TRBD2. CDR1 and CDR2 from the germline V gene are SGHNT and YENEEA. Germline trimming cut 3 bases from V and 0 bases from J; bases unmatched to any gene: 4. This CDR3 is 15 amino acids long.

The V gene is TRBV7-2, the J gene TRBJ2-7, with 8 bases identical to TRBD2. J was trimmed by 2 bases and V by 4 bases; bases with no gene match: 4. There are 14 residues in the CDR3. Germline V gives CDR1 SGHTA, CDR2 FQGNSA. DNA of the CDR3: TGTGCCAGCAGCTCGGGGGGGTTCGCCTACGAGCAGTACTTC. This gives the protein CASSSGGFAYEQYF. The full variable domain, with the rest looked up from reference TRBV7-2 and TRBJ2-7, is GAGVSQSPSNKVTEKGKDVELRCDPISGHTALYWYRQSLGQGLEFLIYFQGNSAPDKSGLPSDRFSAERTGGSVSTLTIQRTQQEDSAVYLCASSSGGFAYEQYFGPGTRLTVT.

The chain links TRBV10-1 to TRBJ2-1; TRBD1 matches 8 bases. V lost 0 bases, J lost 6 bases, and 7 bases stayed unmatched. The germline V gene encodes CDR1 WNHNN and CDR2 SYGVQD (reference sequence). This CDR3 is built from 16 residues. CDR3 in amino acids: CASSESGTGAINEQFF. The CDR3 DNA sequence: TGCGCCAGCAGTGAGTCCGGGACAGGTGCCATCAATGAGCAGTTCTTC.

The chain joins TRBV4-3 to TRBJ2-7; 11 bases align to TRBD2. Trimming took 4 bases from V and 0 from J; bases not matched to a gene: 8. The germline V gene has CDR1 LGHNA and CDR2 YSLEER. The CDR3 extends over 17 amino acids. This CDR3 is CASSPTSGGLSSYEQYF. The CDR3 DNA reads as TGCGCCAGCAGCCCTACTAGCGGGGGCCTTTCCTCCTACGAGCAGTACTTC.

The rearrangement links TRBV11-2 to TRBJ2-1, with 7 bases aligning to TRBD2. The CDR3 extends over 13 amino acids. Germline trimming cut 7 bases from V and 8 bases from J; bases unmatched to any gene: 8. CDR1 is SGHAT, CDR2 FQNNGV, per germline. The CDR3 nucleotides read TGTGCCAGCATGGGCGGGAGTTTGGATGAGCAGTTCTTC. Residues: CASMGGSLDEQFF.

This clone was picked up a small number of times. The rearrangement uses TRBV2 and TRBJ1-2; 8 bases line up with TRBD1. In germline, CDR1 is SNHLY, CDR2 FYNNEI. The CDR3 spans 15 residues. The J segment lost 0 bases and the V segment lost 2 bases, leaving 2 bases of the junction unmatched. The CDR3 coding sequence is TGTGCCAGCAGTGAATGGACAGGGACTAACTATGGCTACACCTTC. As protein: CASSEWTGTNYGYTF.

V and J are TRBV10-3 and TRBJ2-7; D is unresolved. The CDR3 has 14 residues. Germline-derived CDR1 and CDR2 are ENHRY and SYGVKD. Trimming left V 2 bases short and J 0 bases short, with 8 bases between. The CDR3 sequence: CAISEMSISYEQYF. CDR3 coding DNA: TGTGCCATCAGTGAGATGAGCATCTCCTACGAGCAGTACTTC.

CDR3: CASSQATGSDTQYF. CDR3 bases: TGTGCCAGCAGCCAAGCCACGGGGTCAGATACGCAGTATTTT. The chain joins TRBV14 to TRBJ2-3; maybe TRBD2 (5 bases). This CDR3 region has 14 residues. CDR1 and CDR2 (germline): SGHDN, FVKESK. V shed 1 base and J shed 4 bases, with 9 bases lying between them.

The chain recombines TRBV27 with TRBJ2-3, with 9 nucleotides matching TRBD2. V dropped 3 bases and J dropped 6; count of bases not matched to a gene: 13. The CDR3 consists of 17 residues. CDR1 is MNHEY and CDR2 is SMNVEV in the germline V gene (reference sequence). The CDR3 loop is CASSLPPGGGAVDTQYF. The CDR3 bases are TGTGCCAGCAGTTTGCCTCCCGGCGGGGGGGCCGTGGATACGCAGTATTTT.

The chain recombines TRBV29-1 with TRBJ2-5, with 7 positions matching TRBD1. This CDR3 is built from 11 residues. Germline-derived CDR1 and CDR2 are SQVTM and ANQGSEA. V lost 4 bases, J lost 4 bases, and 0 bases stayed unmatched. In DNA form, the CDR3 reads TGCAGCGTTGGACAGGGAGAGACCCAGTACTTC. Translated, it gives CSVGQGETQYF.

V is TRBV18 and J is TRBJ2-7; D is ambiguous. The CDR3 is 13 amino acids. Germline CDR1 KGHSH, CDR2 LQKENI. Trimming pared 8 bases from V and 0 bases from J, leaving 11 bases between. This chain's CDR3 is CASRVPTSYEQYF. Here the CDR3 DNA reads TGTGCCAGCCGCGTCCCCACCTCCTACGAGCAGTACTTC.

The genes are TRBV30 and TRBJ1-1; 9 bases are a match to TRBD1. This CDR3 comprises 13 residues. Germline V gene lookup returns CDR1 GTSNPN and CDR2 SVGIG (reference sequence). J lost 4 bases, V lost 4 bases, and 4 bases had no gene match. The CDR3 reads CAWNRGLSTEAFF. In nucleotides, the CDR3 is TGTGCCTGGAACAGGGGGCTGAGCACTGAAGCTTTCTTT.

This clone has more than one count but fewer than ten. V and J are TRBV5-1 and TRBJ1-5; TRBD1 matches at 7 bases. With 4 bases clipped from V and 8 bases from J, the junction kept 12 bases outside the gene matches. CDR1 SGHRS and CDR2 YFSETQ come from the germline V gene. This CDR3 spans 15 amino acids. CDR3 region: CASSAFGQESEPQHF. The CDR3, as DNA: TGCGCCAGCAGCGCCTTCGGACAGGAATCAGAGCCCCAGCATTTT.

V is TRBV28 and J is TRBJ2-5; 11 positions agree with TRBD1. V lost 7 bases to trimming and J lost 7 bases; unmatched junction nucleotides: 14. The CDR3 is made up of 16 amino acids. Looked up from germline, CDR1 is MDHEN and CDR2 is SYDVKM. CDR3 residues: CASTEGTGGWEGTQYF. The CDR3 DNA is TGTGCCAGCACCGAAGGGACAGGGGGATGGGAAGGGACCCAGTACTTC.

The chain recombines TRBV7-9 with TRBJ1-2, with D possibly being TRBD1 (6 bases). The CDR3 runs 14 residues. Trimming took 3 bases from V and 9 from J, leaving 17 bases between them. CDR1 and CDR2 from the germline V gene are SEHNR and FQNEAQ (reference sequence). CDR3 sequence: CASSFETGRWSYTF. CDR3 nucleotide sequence: TGTGCCAGCAGCTTCGAAACAGGGCGCTGGAGCTACACCTTC.

The chain is built from TRBV27 and TRBJ1-6; D is possibly TRBD1 (5 bases). Trimming removed 2 bases at V and 16 bases at J, with 15 bases between. This CDR3 comprises 13 residues. The V gene's germline CDR1 is MNHEY and CDR2 SMNVEV (reference sequence). CDR3 in amino acids: CASSLGTPPTLHF. As DNA, the CDR3 is TGTGCCAGCAGTTTAGGGACTCCTCCAACTCTCCACTTT.

This clone has just a few counts. The rearrangement joins TRBV6-5 to TRBJ2-6; the D gene is possibly TRBD1 (5 bases). CDR1 is MNHEY, CDR2 SVGAGI, per germline. Trimming stripped 2 bases from V and 8 bases from J, with 13 bases between. The CDR3 is 15 residues long. Here the CDR3 reads CASSYGAPVTNVLTF. DNA of the CDR3: TGTGCCAGCAGTTACGGGGCGCCGGTGACCAACGTCCTGACTTTC.

The table lists this clone with a count of one. The V call is TRBV6-6, the J call TRBJ2-1, with D uncertain. The CDR3 spans 11 residues. Germline CDR1 is MNHNY and CDR2 is SVGAGI (reference sequence). Trimming shortened V by 8 bases and J by 9 bases, and 11 bases separated the two germline ends. The CDR3 here is CASYRAGEQFF. DNA of the CDR3: TGTGCCAGCTACCGTGCAGGTGAGCAGTTCTTC.

V is TRBV7-8 and J is TRBJ2-3, with D possibly TRBD2 on 5 matching bases. Per the germline V gene, CDR1 is SGHVS and CDR2 is FQNEAQ. V lost 5 bases and J 5 bases, leaving 17 bases between the germline ends. The CDR3 contains 15 residues. As DNA, the CDR3 is TGTGCCAGCAGCCCAGAGGGCTGGGTTGGAGATACGCAGTATTTT. This gives the protein CASSPEGWVGDTQYF.

The chain joins TRBV7-2 to TRBJ1-1, with D perhaps TRBD1 (6 bases). CDR3 length equals 15 residues. Germline CDR1 reads SGHTA; CDR2 reads FQGNSA. The germline V and J ends were trimmed by 5 bases and 3 bases, with 16 bases remaining between them. CDR3 in DNA: TGTGCCAGCAGCACCTACAGGGCACAAGACACTGAAGCTTTCTTT. Translating gives CASSTYRAQDTEAFF.

V and J are TRBV4-1 and TRBJ1-5, with 9 bases fitting TRBD1. V was clipped by 2 bases and J by 5 bases; unmatched bases: 4. The CDR3 is made up of 15 amino acids. Germline CDR1 reads MGHRA; CDR2 reads YSYEKL. The CDR3 reads CASSQWTGAHQPQHF. Here the CDR3 DNA reads TGCGCCAGCAGCCAATGGACAGGGGCCCATCAGCCCCAGCATTTT.